These T cell receptor beta chains were read from a single sample in a study of blood T cell repertoires in COVID-19. Only in-frame clones appear in the TCRdb table, and some are missing; sequencing was by immunoSEQ multiplex PCR. This sample has hundreds of thousands of clones, with approximately 80% found just once. The source material was peripheral blood. The receptors stem from a woman of 80 years or more with COVID-19, enrolled during active disease. The CDR3 runs from the conserved cysteine through the conserved F or W. A D gene is named only where the DNA matches it firmly. The size entry is marked missing in some rows and otherwise reads once, few, many or a size class.

TGTGCCAGCAATCGGGATAGCAATCAGCCCCAGCATTTT	CASNRDSNQPQHF	.	TRBV6-5	TRBJ1-5	13	.
TGTGCCAGCAGCCTATTACCGGGACTAGCGGGAAAAGAGACCCAGTACTTC	CASSLLPGLAGKETQYF	.	TRBV11-2	TRBJ2-5	17	TRBD2
TGCGCCAGCAGCCAAATACGGCAGGTGGGTGGCTACACCTTC	CASSQIRQVGGYTF	few	TRBV4-1	TRBJ1-2	14	.
TGTGCCACCCGAAGGGGGACAGGGGAACGACAGCCCCAGCATTTT	CATRRGTGERQPQHF	.	TRBV6-5	TRBJ1-5	15	TRBD1
TGTGCCAGCAGTTTTTTAGCGGGGGGCATCTACGAGCAGTACTTC	CASSFLAGGIYEQYF	.	TRBV27	TRBJ2-7	15	TRBD2
TGTGCCAGCAGTTACTCGGGAGGGCAAGGCACTGAAGCTTTCTTT	CASSYSGGQGTEAFF	few	TRBV6-2/TRBV6-3	TRBJ1-1	15	.
TGCAGCGTTCAGAATTTCGGGGCCAACGTCCTGACTTTC	CSVQNFGANVLTF	once	TRBV29-1	TRBJ2-6	13	.
TGTGCCAGCTCAGCCGACAAGGCTAACTATGGCTACACCTTC	CASSADKANYGYTF	.	TRBV18	TRBJ1-2	14	.
TGTGCCAGCAGTTTAGTGGGTAAGGATGGGACTCCACGCCATGAAGCTTTCTTT	CASSLVGKDGTPRHEAFF	once	TRBV28	TRBJ1-1	18	.
TGTGCCAGCAGCTTGGGAGTCGCAACTAATGAAAAACTGTTTTTT	CASSLGVATNEKLFF	.	TRBV5-4	TRBJ1-4	15	.
TGTGCCAGCAATAGCGTGCGGGGGGAGCAGTTCTTC	CASNSVRGEQFF	.	TRBV12-3/TRBV12-4	TRBJ2-1	12	TRBD2
TGCGCCAGCAGCCCCCCCACGGGGTCTGGGGCCAACGTCCTGACTTTC	CASSPPTGSGANVLTF	.	TRBV5-1	TRBJ2-6	16	.
TGCGCCAGCAGCTCCCTGGACAAGCAAGAGACCCAGTACTTC	CASSSLDKQETQYF	.	TRBV5-1	TRBJ2-5	14	.
TGTGCCAGCAGCCGAGCACAGGGTTCGTTCTACACCTTC	CASSRAQGSFYTF	.	TRBV6-5	TRBJ1-2	13	.
TGTGCCAGCAGAAGCGCCCCGGGACTAGCGGGAGGGCTCTACGAGCAGTACTTC	CASRSAPGLAGGLYEQYF	once	TRBV3-1/TRBV3-2	TRBJ2-7	18	TRBD2
TGTGCCAGCAGCCTCGACTGGGCTGGAAACACCATATATTTT	CASSLDWAGNTIYF	.	TRBV7-2	TRBJ1-3	14	.
TGCGCCAGCAGCTCGACCGGGACAGGGAAAAAAGAGACCCAGTACTTC	CASSSTGTGKKETQYF	once	TRBV5-1	TRBJ2-5	16	TRBD1
TGTGCCAGCAGCCCAAGGACAGGGTTCGGATCTTTGGGGGGAAACACCATATATTTT	CASSPRTGFGSLGGNTIYF	few	TRBV7-8	TRBJ1-3	19	TRBD1
TGTGCCAGCAGTTTATGGGACAGCTCCAACGTTTTCTTT	CASSLWDSSNVFF	.	TRBV12-3/TRBV12-4	TRBJ1-1	13	TRBD1
TGTGCCAGCAGGGTGACAGGGTCCTTTGAAGCTTTCTTT	CASRVTGSFEAFF	.	TRBV2	TRBJ1-1	13	TRBD1